The rows below give T cell receptor beta chains drawn from one sample of a study of blood T cell repertoires in COVID-19. Assay: immunoSEQ multiplex PCR; the TCRdb copy retains only in-frame clones and omits some. The sample has approximately 250,000 clones, approximately 85% seen once. The sample was peripheral blood. These TCRs come from an elderly woman with COVID-19, enrolled during active disease. Each CDR3 is given with its conserved first and last residue. The D gene is left open where the match is weak. A clone size is listed for some rows: how often the clone was seen (once, few, many), or a class if it is expanded.

J gene	D gene	clone size	V gene	CDR3 length	CDR3 protein	CDR3 DNA
TRBJ1-2	-	-	TRBV18	14	CASSPKMGADGYTF	TGTGCCAGCTCACCCAAGATGGGGGCGGATGGCTACACCTTC
TRBJ1-1	-	-	TRBV30	12	CAWGDRYTEAFF	TGTGCCTGGGGAGACAGATACACTGAAGCTTTCTTT
TRBJ1-5	-	-	TRBV28	12	CASEGGWGPQHF	TGTGCCAGCGAGGGGGGGTGGGGGCCCCAGCATTTT
TRBJ1-1	TRBD1	-	TRBV7-2	13	CASSPRQGTEAFF	TGTGCCAGCAGCCCGAGACAGGGGACTGAAGCTTTCTTT
TRBJ2-2	TRBD1	-	TRBV7-9	17	CASSFNSGTGGSGELFF	TGTGCCAGCAGCTTTAATTCCGGCACAGGGGGTTCCGGGGAGCTGTTTTTT
TRBJ1-2	-	-	TRBV7-8	16	CASSLGVAGLNYGYTF	TGTGCCAGCAGCTTAGGTGTTGCAGGGCTTAACTATGGCTACACCTTC
TRBJ2-3	-	-	TRBV10-1	14	CASSENRWPDTQYF	TGCGCCAGCAGTGAGAATCGTTGGCCAGATACGCAGTATTTT
TRBJ2-1	TRBD2	-	TRBV5-1	14	CATTMLAGGGPQFF	TGCGCCACCACTATGCTAGCGGGGGGCGGTCCTCAGTTCTTC
TRBJ1-4	TRBD1	-	TRBV2	14	CASSPRDRAGKLFF	TGTGCCAGCAGTCCACGGGACAGGGCTGGAAAACTGTTTTTT
TRBJ1-1	-	-	TRBV2	13	CASCVLMNTEAFF	TGTGCCAGCTGCGTACTCATGAACACTGAAGCTTTCTTT
TRBJ2-5	-	-	TRBV5-4	14	CASSLAGGGETQYF	TGTGCCAGCAGCTTGGCGGGGGGCGGAGAGACCCAGTACTTC
TRBJ2-7	-	-	TRBV7-2	14	CASSLEQGAYEQYF	TGTGCCAGCAGCTTAGAACAGGGAGCCTACGAGCAGTACTTC
TRBJ2-2	TRBD2	-	TRBV11-2	19	CASSLNPGLAGPTRGELFF	TGTGCCAGCAGCTTAAACCCAGGCCTAGCGGGCCCTACTCGCGGGGAGCTGTTTTTT
TRBJ1-6	TRBD1	-	TRBV5-1	16	CASSLATGTGNSPLHF	TGCGCCAGCAGCTTGGCGACCGGGACAGGCAACTCACCCCTCCACTTT
TRBJ2-2	-	-	TRBV6-5	14	CASSSTLLAGELFF	TGTGCCAGCAGTTCAACCTTACTAGCCGGGGAGCTGTTTTTT
TRBJ1-2	-	-	TRBV6-1	15	CASSDYSPRGYGYTF	TGTGCCAGCAGTGATTATAGCCCAAGGGGCTATGGCTACACCTTC
TRBJ1-2	-	-	TRBV20-1	11	CSANNNYGYTF	TGCAGTGCTAACAACAACTATGGCTACACCTTC
TRBJ2-7	-	-	TRBV30	13	CAWKTDRNYEQYF	TGTGCCTGGAAAACAGACCGAAACTACGAGCAGTACTTC
TRBJ1-1	-	-	TRBV10-3	13	CAARDGGSTEAFF	TGTGCCGCCAGGGACGGAGGGAGCACTGAAGCTTTCTTT
TRBJ1-4	TRBD1	few	TRBV2	14	CASSEDRGGEKLFF	TGTGCCAGCAGTGAAGACAGGGGTGGAGAAAAACTGTTTTTT
TRBJ2-1	-	-	TRBV4-2	13	CASSQETGSYEFF	TGTGCCAGCAGCCAGGAAACAGGGTCCTATGAGTTCTTC
TRBJ2-3	TRBD2	-	TRBV5-6	18	CASHPASGGDLAHDTQYF	TGTGCCAGCCACCCCGCTAGCGGGGGAGATCTAGCACACGATACGCAGTATTTT
TRBJ1-2	-	-	TRBV6-5	13	CASSPGTVYGYTF	TGTGCCAGCAGTCCCGGGACTGTTTATGGCTACACCTTC
TRBJ2-6	-	-	TRBV6-5	15	CASSYQRSGANVLTF	TGTGCCAGCAGTTACCAGCGCTCTGGGGCCAACGTCCTGACTTTC
TRBJ2-3	-	-	TRBV20-1	14	CSASRSLQVDTQFF	TGCAGTGCTAGTAGGTCCCTACAGGTAGATACGCAGTTTTTT
TRBJ2-2	TRBD2	few	TRBV24-1	15	CATSPITSADGELFF	TGTGCCACCAGCCCTATTACTAGCGCGGACGGGGAGCTGTTTTTT
TRBJ1-4	TRBD1	-	TRBV9	15	CASSVGTATNEKLFF	TGTGCCAGCAGCGTGGGGACAGCAACTAATGAAAAACTGTTTTTT
TRBJ1-2	-	-	TRBV28	13	CASTSGVLYGYTF	TGTGCCAGCACCTCGGGTGTATTGTATGGCTACACCTTC
TRBJ2-4	TRBD2	-	TRBV3-1/TRBV3-2	18	CASSQAGAGGRSKNIQYF	TGTGCCAGCAGCCAAGCGGGAGCGGGGGGTCGCTCCAAAAACATTCAGTACTTC
TRBJ2-7	TRBD1	once	TRBV7-9	14	CASSRGTGIYEQYF	TGTGCCAGCAGCCGCGGGACAGGGATCTACGAGCAGTACTTC
TRBJ2-3	TRBD2	-	TRBV7-3	15	CASSPSGGGRDTQYF	TGTGCCAGCAGCCCCTCGGGGGGGGGCAGAGATACGCAGTATTTT
TRBJ2-1	TRBD2	once	TRBV7-2	19	CASSFRRTSGGADYNEQFF	TGTGCCAGCAGCTTTAGGAGGACTAGCGGGGGGGCCGACTACAATGAGCAGTTCTTC
TRBJ1-1	-	-	TRBV6-4	15	CASSGGTLGETEAFF	TGTGCCAGCAGTGGAGGGACACTCGGGGAAACTGAAGCTTTCTTT
TRBJ2-3	-	-	TRBV3-1/TRBV3-2	14	CASSSTPGTDTQYF	TGTGCCAGCTCCTCTACCCCAGGGACAGATACGCAGTATTTT
TRBJ1-2	-	-	TRBV19	15	CASSPQGMIDYGYTF	TGTGCCAGTAGTCCCCAGGGGATGATTGACTATGGCTACACCTTC
TRBJ2-5	-	-	TRBV10-3	15	CAISESRGSQETQYF	TGTGCCATCAGTGAGTCCCGGGGGTCCCAAGAGACCCAGTACTTC